This T cell receptor (beta chain) was identified during a study of cytomegalovirus exposure and HLA in healthy donors. From germline, CDR1 is SGHNT and CDR2 YENEEA. Trimming took off 5 bases at V and 6 bases at J, with 13 bases between the two ends. The CDR3 spans 14 residues. Primers included in the PCR were 60 Vbeta and 13 Jbeta primers. The table came from immunoSEQ multiplex PCR; TCRdb's copy has only in-frame clones and leaves some out. The sample has about 130,000 clones; roughly 80% are singletons. Sequencing was done on a sample of PBMCs. The rearrangement links TRBV11-3 to TRBJ1-4; TRBD1 might be the D (6 bases). The source is a boy younger than 18 in good health and CMV-seronegative. The CDR3 nucleotides are TGTGCCAGCAGCCCAGCCGGGGGGCATGAAAAACTGTTTTTT. Translating gives CASSPAGGHEKLFF.